Below, one TCR beta chain is given with its context. TCRdb's table, derived via immunoSEQ multiplex PCR, lists solely in-frame clones and lacks some. This sample has 85,000 to 90,000 clones, with more than 85% found just once. This sample stems from a study of radiotherapy plus CTLA-4 blockade in lung cancer. It was focal radiation plus CTLA-4 blockade with ipilimumab that patients with chemo-refractory metastatic non-small-cell lung cancer received. This CDR3 is 14 amino acids long. Unmatched junction bases numbered 10, after V lost 8 bases and J lost 7 bases. Germline CDR1 SNHLY, CDR2 FYNNEI. The receptor comes from a human donor with non-small cell lung cancer that progressed on radiotherapy plus ipilimumab. This chain connects TRBV2 to TRBJ2-3; 9 bases line up with TRBD2. Material: peripheral blood, obtained from a patient treated with radiotherapy plus ipilimumab. CDR3 DNA: TGTGCCAGCGGTCAGGGACTAGCAGGGAATACGCAGTATTTT. This codes for CASGQGLAGNTQYF.